The 30 T cell receptor beta chains listed next were all sequenced from one sample in a study of beta chain features in type 1 diabetes. TCRB transcripts that were expressed got sequenced, as all of the isolated RNA had been reverse transcribed. The table came from immunoSEQ multiplex PCR; TCRdb's copy has only in-frame clones and leaves some out. This sample has over 700,000 clones, with 17% found just once. The sample consisted of naive CD4+ T cells from blood. Receptor source: a woman in her late teens or twenties in good health.

The chain uses TRBV5-1 and TRBJ2-1; maybe TRBD1 (5 bases). This CDR3 region has 15 residues. Trimming removed 1 base from V and 5 bases from J, with 13 bases in between. Germline values: CDR1 SGHRS, CDR2 YFSETQ. CDR3 region: CASSLSSGPHNEQFF. The CDR3 coding sequence is TGCGCCAGCAGCTTGTCTTCAGGGCCCCACAATGAGCAGTTCTTC.

This clone was detected only a few times. The chain employs TRBV18 and TRBJ2-4, with 8 bases lining up with TRBD2. Germline trimming cut 2 bases from V and 3 bases from J; bases unmatched to any gene: 9. Germline-derived CDR1 and CDR2 are KGHSH and LQKENI. The CDR3 covers 17 residues. This CDR3 reads CASSPKRELGGKNIQYF. The CDR3 bases are TGTGCCAGCTCACCAAAGCGGGAGTTGGGGGGCAAAAACATTCAGTACTTC.

CDR3 sequence reads: CASSVAPALANEQYF. Written as DNA, the CDR3 is TGTGCCAGCAGCGTAGCTCCAGCTCTGGCCAACGAGCAGTACTTC. The V call is TRBV9, the J call TRBJ2-7; D gene uncertain. Looked up from germline, CDR1 is SGDLS and CDR2 is YYNGEE. CDR3 length: 15 amino acids. V was pared by 0 bases and J by 5 bases, with 15 bases between.

This clone was counted only a few times. The sample holds other DNA sequences that translate to the same CDR3. The chain couples TRBV2 to TRBJ2-7; 7 bases fit TRBD2. Losses at the gene ends were 6 bases for V and 4 bases for J; bases not matched to a gene: 3. Germline V gene sequence: CDR1 SNHLY, CDR2 FYNNEI. There are 12 residues in the CDR3. The CDR3 DNA follows: TGTGCCAGCAGAGCGGGATCTTACGAGCAGTACTTC. Translated: CASRAGSYEQYF. Based on the CDR3 plus reference TRBV2 and TRBJ2-7, the full variable domain is EPEVTQTPSHQVTQMGQEVILRCVPISNHLYFYWYRQILGQKVEFLVSFYNNEISEKSEIFDDQFSVERPDGSNFTLKIRSTKLEDSAMYFCASRAGSYEQYFGPGTRLTVT.

This clone was observed once. The gene calls are TRBV9 and TRBJ2-3, with D hard to call. Trimming stripped 4 bases from V and 6 bases from J, with 9 bases between. The CDR3 is made up of 12 amino acids. The germline gives CDR1 SGDLS, CDR2 YYNGEE. DNA for the CDR3: TGTGCCAGCAGCCTCGGATGGGATACGCAGTATTTT. Translated: CASSLGWDTQYF.

This clone was seen more than once but under ten times. The CDR3 protein is CASSLAGTPYGYTF. The CDR3 DNA reads as TGTGCCAGCAGCTTAGCGGGGACACCTTATGGCTACACCTTC. The chain recombines TRBV7-9 with TRBJ1-2; D is perhaps TRBD1 (6 bases). Deletions cut 0 bases from V and 5 bases from J, with 10 bases between. The CDR3 totals 14 residues. Germline V CDR1 and CDR2: SEHNR, FQNEAQ (reference sequence).

The chain uses TRBV27 and TRBJ2-6; no clear D gene. Trimming removed 6 bases at V and 2 bases at J, with 5 bases between. This CDR3 has 13 amino acids. Per the germline V gene, CDR1 is MNHEY and CDR2 is SMNVEV (reference sequence). In DNA, the CDR3 is TGTGCCAGCAGCGATACTGGGGCCAACGTCCTGACTTTC. Its translation: CASSDTGANVLTF.

The rearrangement links TRBV10-3 to TRBJ2-7, with TRBD2 identical over 11 bases. Germline loops: CDR1 ENHRY, CDR2 SYGVKD. After removal of 8 bases from V and 4 bases from J, the junction contained 4 bases not matched to a gene. The CDR3 has 13 residues. The CDR3 DNA sequence: TGTGCCATCTCTAGCGGGAGGTCTTACGAGCAGTACTTC. Its protein is CAISSGRSYEQYF.

This clone was counted a few times. This chain connects TRBV6-1 to TRBJ1-4; D gene uncertain. The CDR3 sequence is 12 residues long. V was clipped by 5 bases and J by 8 bases, with 9 bases between them. CDR1 MNHNS and CDR2 SASEGT come from the germline V gene. The CDR3 DNA reads TGTGCCAGCAGTCTGGGGTGGGAAAAACTGTTTTTT. This gives the protein CASSLGWEKLFF.

The V call is TRBV7-6, the J call TRBJ2-1; D is unclear. CDR3 length: 14 amino acids. Germline-derived CDR1 and CDR2 are SGHVS and FNYEAQ. V gave up 1 base and J gave up 9 bases, with 13 bases separating them. The CDR3 DNA reads TGTGCCAGCAGCTTAGGTGGTGGTAAAGGTGAGCAGTTCTTC. Its translation: CASSLGGGKGEQFF. Full variable domain (outside the CDR3, taken from reference TRBV7-6 and TRBJ2-1): GAGVSQSPRYKVTKRGQDVALRCDPISGHVSLYWYRQALGQGPEFLTYFNYEAQQDKSGLPNDRFSAERPEGSISTLTIQRTEQRDSAMYRCASSLGGGKGEQFFGPGTRLTVL.

The chain combines TRBV11-3 with TRBJ1-1; D unclear. This CDR3 contains 20 residues. Germline V CDR1 and CDR2: SGHNT, YENEEA. Trimming shortened V by 2 bases and J by 0 bases, and 25 bases separated the two germline ends. The DNA of the CDR3 is TGTGCCAGCAGCTTATCGCCCCTCAATAGTCTGCACGGGATGAACACTGAAGCTTTCTTT. It specifies CASSLSPLNSLHGMNTEAFF.

The genes are TRBV9 and TRBJ2-7, with 7 bases fitting TRBD1. V lost 4 bases, J lost 1 base, and 11 bases stayed unmatched. CDR1 and CDR2 from the germline V gene are SGDLS and YYNGEE. The CDR3 has 16 residues. The CDR3 bases are TGTGCCAGCAGCCCCCAGGACAGGTCGATTTCCTACGAGCAGTACTTC. Protein product: CASSPQDRSISYEQYF.

V and J are TRBV6-1 and TRBJ1-2; D call uncertain. Germline CDR1 MNHNS, CDR2 SASEGT. The V and J ends lost 6 bases and 3 bases respectively, with 23 bases between them. This CDR3 has 17 amino acids. Written as DNA, the CDR3 is TGTGCCAGCAGAGAAAAGAGGTTCCCTGAATATGACTATGGCTACACCTTC. Amino acid sequence: CASREKRFPEYDYGYTF.

The chain joins TRBV5-1 to TRBJ2-7; either TRBD1 or TRBD2 may supply D (5 bases each). Per the germline V gene, CDR1 is SGHRS and CDR2 is YFSETQ. Trimming took off 5 bases at V and 3 bases at J, with 18 bases between the two ends. The CDR3 spans 15 residues. This CDR3 is CASRAGSGYYYEQYF. DNA for the CDR3: TGCGCCAGCAGAGCAGGGTCGGGGTATTACTACGAGCAGTACTTC.

The chain couples TRBV5-4 to TRBJ2-7, with 8 nucleotides matching TRBD2. The J segment lost 0 bases and the V segment lost 3 bases, leaving 5 bases of the junction unmatched. The CDR3 runs to 15 residues. Germline lookup yields CDR1 SGHNT and CDR2 YYREEE (reference sequence). CDR3 protein: CASSSRSGSSYEQYF. The CDR3 DNA reads as TGTGCCAGCAGCTCCAGAAGCGGGAGCTCCTACGAGCAGTACTTC.

This clone has more than one count but fewer than ten. The chain employs TRBV7-2 and TRBJ2-7; D gene unclear. CDR1 SGHTA and CDR2 FQGNSA come from the germline V gene. The CDR3 is made up of 14 amino acids. Trimming left V 6 bases short and J 2 bases short, with 14 bases between. The CDR3 DNA is TGTGCCAGCAGGTTTGGGGTTTTGGCCTACGAGCAGTACTTC. Residues: CASRFGVLAYEQYF. Supplemented by reference TRBV7-2 and TRBJ2-7, the full variable domain reads GAGVSQSPSNKVTEKGKDVELRCDPISGHTALYWYRQSLGQGLEFLIYFQGNSAPDKSGLPSDRFSAERTGGSVSTLTIQRTQQEDSAVYLCASRFGVLAYEQYFGPGTRLTVT.

This chain links TRBV19 with TRBJ1-5; possible D gene TRBD1, 6 bases. CDR3 length: 17 residues. V gave up 3 bases and J gave up 1 base, with 16 bases separating them. The germline gives CDR1 LNHDA, CDR2 SQIVND (reference sequence). CDR3 region: CASSIPNRVSSNQPQHF. The CDR3 region has the DNA TGTGCCAGTAGTATCCCCAACAGGGTCAGCAGCAATCAGCCCCAGCATTTT.

This sequence joins TRBV25-1 and TRBJ2-2, with 10 bases fitting TRBD1. CDR3 length equals 15 residues. Germline V gives CDR1 MGHDK, CDR2 SYGVNS. The V gene end was trimmed by 5 bases and the J gene end by 5 bases; junction bases not matched to a gene: 5. CDR3 nucleotides: TGTGCCAGCAGTCGGACAGGGGGGAGGACCGGGGAGCTGTTTTTT. This codes for CASSRTGGRTGELFF.

This chain joins TRBV2 and TRBJ2-2; D unclear. The CDR3 has 15 amino acids. Trimming pared 3 bases from V and 5 bases from J, leaving 13 bases between. Per the germline V gene, CDR1 is SNHLY and CDR2 is FYNNEI. For the CDR3, the DNA is TGTGCCAGCAGTGAGTCAACAGATAGAACCGGGGAGCTGTTTTTT. Encoded protein: CASSESTDRTGELFF. Using reference TRBV2 and TRBJ2-2 for the parts outside the CDR3, the full variable domain is EPEVTQTPSHQVTQMGQEVILRCVPISNHLYFYWYRQILGQKVEFLVSFYNNEISEKSEIFDDQFSVERPDGSNFTLKIRSTKLEDSAMYFCASSESTDRTGELFFGEGSRLTVL.

The chain uses TRBV28 and TRBJ1-1; no clear D gene. The CDR3 is 12 amino acids. Germline-derived CDR1 and CDR2 are MDHEN and SYDVKM. Trimming took off 1 base at V and 5 bases at J, with 5 bases between the two ends. The CDR3 bases are TGTGCCAGCAGTTTATTAGTTACTGAAGCTTTCTTT. Amino acid sequence: CASSLLVTEAFF.

This clone was picked up a small number of times. V is TRBV7-6 and J is TRBJ2-5; D gene ambiguous. Germline CDR1 is SGHVS and CDR2 is FNYEAQ. This CDR3 has 14 amino acids. The V end lost 1 base, the J end lost 1 base, and 7 bases lay between the germline ends. The DNA for the CDR3 is TGTGCCAGCAGCTTAGAATTAGCCCAAGAGACCCAGTACTTC. Its protein is CASSLELAQETQYF.

V usage is TRBV10-1 and J usage is TRBJ2-7, with D perhaps TRBD2 (6 bases). Germline V gene lookup returns CDR1 WNHNN and CDR2 SYGVQD (reference sequence). The CDR3 is 17 residues long. The V end was cut by 2 bases, the J end by 0 bases, with 17 bases between. CDR3 protein: CASSENQATRSSYEQYF. CDR3 DNA sequence: TGCGCCAGCAGTGAGAACCAAGCGACTAGGTCCTCCTACGAGCAGTACTTC.

V gene TRBV18 combines with J gene TRBJ1-1, with a tentative D call TRBD1 (6 bases). Trimming removed 6 bases at V and 4 bases at J, with 21 bases between. Germline V CDR1 and CDR2: KGHSH, LQKENI. The CDR3 has 16 amino acids. Here the CDR3 DNA reads TGTGCCAGCTCGACGCTGGGGGCAGGGGACTCCACTGAAGCTTTCTTT. This gives the protein CASSTLGAGDSTEAFF.

The table lists this clone with a few counts. The genes are TRBV13 and TRBJ2-5; maybe TRBD1 (5 bases). Gene TRBJ2-7 matches the end of the DNA better, so the J call may be wrong. The germline gives CDR1 PRHDT, CDR2 FYEKMQ (reference sequence). CDR3 size: 15 residues. DNA of the CDR3: TGTGCCAGCAGCCCCGGACGTAGCAGGGTCTACGAGCAGTACTTC. As protein: CASSPGRSRVYEQYF.

The genes are TRBV28 and TRBJ2-7, with a weak D call TRBD1 (7 bases). Germline CDR1 reads MDHEN; CDR2 reads SYDVKM. The CDR3 is 13 amino acids. Between the trimmed V and J ends, which lost 8 bases and 6 bases, there was a span of 17 bases. The CDR3 nucleotides read TGTGCCAGCCGATTAGGGCAGGGGGGCGAGCAGTACTTC. Translation gives CASRLGQGGEQYF.

This clone was detected a few times. This chain's CDR3 is CASSVINYGYTF. The CDR3 DNA is TGTGCCAGCAGTGTAATTAACTATGGCTACACCTTC. The chain joins TRBV2 to TRBJ1-2; D not certain. V was pared by 4 bases and J by 1 base, with 4 bases between. Germline values: CDR1 SNHLY, CDR2 FYNNEI. The CDR3 loop spans 12 amino acids.

This clone was counted only a few times. The CDR3 coding sequence is TGTGCCAGCAGTGTCAGGGGTGGTGTGGAGCAGTACTTC. Its translation: CASSVRGGVEQYF. The rearrangement joins TRBV2 to TRBJ2-7; D is perhaps TRBD1 (6 bases). The CDR3 spans 13 residues. Germline CDR1 is SNHLY and CDR2 is FYNNEI. With 4 bases removed from V and 7 bases from J, the gap between germline ends came to 14 bases.

The V and J genes are TRBV4-3 and TRBJ2-7; TRBD2 matches at 10 bases. Trimming at V came to 2 bases and at J to 6 bases, leaving 4 bases not matched to a gene. The germline CDR1 and CDR2 sequences are LGHNA and YSLEER. The CDR3 contains 14 residues. The CDR3 DNA follows: TGCGCCAGCAGCCAACGCCGGACTAGCGGCGAGCAGTACTTC. It translates to CASSQRRTSGEQYF.

This clone was seen more than once but under ten times. The chain joins TRBV2 to TRBJ1-2; no clear D. CDR1 is SNHLY and CDR2 is FYNNEI in the germline V gene. CDR3 length: 13 residues. V lost 7 bases to trimming and J lost 2 bases, with 11 bases between them. The CDR3 coding sequence is TGTGCCAGCAAGTATACGGCCAACTATGGCTACACCTTC. Translated: CASKYTANYGYTF.

V is TRBV9 and J is TRBJ1-2; possible D gene TRBD1, 5 bases. The length of the CDR3 is 14 residues. Per germline, CDR1 SGDLS and CDR2 YYNGEE. V lost 6 bases and J 7 bases, leaving 19 bases between the germline ends. The CDR3 loop reads CASNPRGIESGYTF. CDR3 bases: TGTGCCAGCAACCCTCGGGGGATCGAGAGTGGCTACACCTTC.